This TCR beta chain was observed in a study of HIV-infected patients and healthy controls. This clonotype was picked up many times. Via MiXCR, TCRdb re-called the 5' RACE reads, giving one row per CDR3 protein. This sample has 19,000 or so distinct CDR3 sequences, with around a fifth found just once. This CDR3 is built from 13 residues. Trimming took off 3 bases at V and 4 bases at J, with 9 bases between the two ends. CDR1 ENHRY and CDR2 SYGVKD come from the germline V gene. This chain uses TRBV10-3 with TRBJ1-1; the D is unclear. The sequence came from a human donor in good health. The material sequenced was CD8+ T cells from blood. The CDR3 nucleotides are TGTGCCATCAGTGAAACCACAATCACTGAAGCTTTCTTT. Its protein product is CAISETTITEAFF.